A single sample is the source of the 29 T cell receptor beta chains below, sequenced in a study of OX40 agonist ivuxolimab in advanced cancers. Sequencing was performed with immunoSEQ multiplex PCR; in TCRdb, only in-frame clones are kept and a portion is missing. The data contain 70,000 or so clones, approximately 81% of them singletons. The sample was CD4+ or CD8+ T cells sorted from blood, taken in a trial of the OX40 agonist ivuxolimab. The receptors here all came from an adult with an advanced solid tumor such as melanoma, head and neck, liver or kidney cancer.

This sequence joins TRBV21-1 and TRBJ2-1; TRBD1, the table's D call, lacks a check against the DNA. TRBV21-1 is labeled a pseudogene. This CDR3 has 15 residues. CDR3 residues: CASSTDRGGYNEQFF. CDR3 DNA sequence: TGTGCCAGCAGCACAGACAGGGGTGGATACAATGAGCAGTTCTTC.

V usage is TRBV7-8 and J usage is TRBJ2-1, with 7 bases fitting TRBD2. Germline V gene data show CDR1 as SGHVS and CDR2 as FQNEAQ. Trimming at V came to 0 bases and at J to 4 bases, leaving 6 bases not matched to a gene. This CDR3 is built from 16 residues. Here the CDR3 reads CASSLAARGNYNEQFF. In DNA, the CDR3 is TGTGCCAGCAGCTTAGCGGCGCGGGGGAATTACAATGAGCAGTTCTTC.

The chain is built from TRBV7-6 and TRBJ2-2; no reliable D call. The germline V and J ends were trimmed by 1 base and 3 bases, with 15 bases remaining between them. Germline assignment: CDR1 SGHVS and CDR2 FNYEAQ. The CDR3 loop spans 17 amino acids. CDR3 protein: CASSLEGPHVYTGELFF. The CDR3 bases are TGTGCCAGCAGCTTAGAAGGGCCACACGTGTACACCGGGGAGCTGTTTTTT.

The chain recombines TRBV5-5 with TRBJ1-1; tentatively, D is TRBD1 (6 bases). V was cut by 5 bases and J by 6 bases, with 14 bases left in between. Germline V gene lookup returns CDR1 SGHKS and CDR2 YYEKEE (reference sequence). The CDR3 totals 13 residues. This CDR3 reads CASRRPDSPEAFF. The CDR3 DNA is TGTGCCAGCAGGCGACCGGACAGCCCTGAAGCTTTCTTT.

The chain couples TRBV12-5 to TRBJ2-5; TRBD1 matches 9 bases. Germline values: CDR1 LGHNT, CDR2 FRNRAP. Losses at the gene ends were 4 bases for V and 5 bases for J; bases not matched to a gene: 5. The CDR3 contains 14 residues. In DNA, the CDR3 is TGTGCTAGTGGTTCGACAGGGGGATATGAGACCCAGTACTTC. Its translation: CASGSTGGYETQYF.

The genes are TRBV28 and TRBJ2-6, with D uncertain. The length of the CDR3 is 18 residues. The V end was cut by 2 bases, the J end by 0 bases, with 14 bases between. The germline V gene encodes CDR1 MDHEN and CDR2 SYDVKM. CDR3 coding DNA: TGTGCCAGCAGTTTACCCGCCTGGGGAACCTCTGGGGCCAACGTCCTGACTTTC. Its translation is CASSLPAWGTSGANVLTF.

This chain links TRBV7-9 with TRBJ2-5; the D call may be TRBD1 or TRBD2 (6 bases each). CDR3 length equals 14 residues. Germline lookup yields CDR1 SEHNR and CDR2 FQNEAQ (reference sequence). The V end lost 5 bases, the J end lost 4 bases, and 14 bases lay between the germline ends. The CDR3 loop reads CASSMGAGSETQYF. CDR3 sequence (DNA): TGTGCCAGCAGCATGGGGGCGGGGTCAGAGACCCAGTACTTC.

V and J are TRBV7-8 and TRBJ2-7; D gene unclear. V lost 1 base, J lost 0 bases, and 10 bases lay in between. This CDR3 is built from 15 residues. Germline values: CDR1 SGHVS, CDR2 FQNEAQ. CDR3 DNA: TGTGCCAGCAGCTTAGAGGTCGAAGCCTCCTACGAGCAGTACTTC. Protein: CASSLEVEASYEQYF.

The chain uses TRBV27 and TRBJ2-6; no definite D call. Trimming took 6 bases from V and 0 from J, leaving 12 bases between them. Germline V gene data show CDR1 as MNHEY and CDR2 as SMNVEV (reference sequence). This CDR3 comprises 16 residues. CDR3 coding DNA: TGTGCCAGCAGCCCTGGACGTTTCTCTGGGGCCAACGTCCTGACTTTC. Its protein is CASSPGRFSGANVLTF.

This chain joins TRBV7-9 and TRBJ2-5, with 10 bases lining up with TRBD2. The CDR3 covers 15 residues. Germline loops: CDR1 SEHNR, CDR2 FQNEAQ (reference sequence). V lost 5 bases, J lost 5 bases, and 8 bases stayed unmatched. CDR3 residues: CASSTTSGATETQYF. The DNA of the CDR3 is TGTGCCAGCAGCACAACTAGCGGGGCGACGGAGACCCAGTACTTC.

This rearrangement joins TRBV2 to TRBJ2-5, with D perhaps TRBD1 (6 bases). The CDR3 runs to 14 residues. V was pared by 5 bases and J by 2 bases, with 12 bases between. Germline CDR1 reads SNHLY; CDR2 reads FYNNEI. CDR3 sequence (DNA): TGTGCCAGCAGTATACTGGACAGACAAGAGACCCAGTACTTC. Translated: CASSILDRQETQYF.

The chain links TRBV6-5 to TRBJ1-1; TRBD1 matches at 11 bases. V gave up 5 bases and J gave up 4 bases; unmatched junction bases: 6. Germline V lookup: CDR1 MNHEY, CDR2 SVGAGI. The CDR3 totals 15 residues. The CDR3 loop reads CASSLRDRGATEAFF. CDR3 nucleotides: TGTGCCAGCAGTCTCCGGGACAGGGGGGCCACTGAAGCTTTCTTT.

This clone was recorded a few times. The chain employs TRBV2 and TRBJ1-6; 9 nucleotides align to TRBD1. The CDR3 has 15 amino acids. Germline lookup yields CDR1 SNHLY and CDR2 FYNNEI. V was pared by 4 bases and J by 7 bases, with 5 bases of the junction left unmatched. CDR3 DNA sequence: TGTGCCAGCAGTGCCCTTACAGGGGGCAATTCACCCCTCCACTTT. The encoded protein is CASSALTGGNSPLHF. Together with reference TRBV2 and TRBJ1-6, the CDR3 gives the full variable domain: EPEVTQTPSHQVTQMGQEVILRCVPISNHLYFYWYRQILGQKVEFLVSFYNNEISEKSEIFDDQFSVERPDGSNFTLKIRSTKLEDSAMYFCASSALTGGNSPLHFGNGTRLTVT.

This rearrangement joins TRBV6-1 to TRBJ1-5; 8 bases map to TRBD1. With 2 bases clipped from V and 4 bases from J, the junction kept 1 base outside the gene matches. This CDR3 has 14 amino acids. Per germline, CDR1 MNHNS and CDR2 SASEGT. CDR3 protein: CASSENRGNQPQHF. DNA for the CDR3: TGTGCCAGCAGTGAAAACAGGGGGAATCAGCCCCAGCATTTT.

This chain links TRBV12-5 with TRBJ1-6, with a tentative D call TRBD1 (5 bases). V was clipped by 2 bases and J by 10 bases, with 12 bases between them. The CDR3 runs 14 residues. Germline CDR1 and CDR2: LGHNT and FRNRAP. In nucleotides, the CDR3 is TGTGCTAGTGGTTTGACATGGGACGGCTCACCCCTCCACTTT. Its protein product is CASGLTWDGSPLHF.

The rearrangement uses TRBV7-6 and TRBJ2-1; 7 nucleotides line up with TRBD2. The CDR3 totals 16 residues. Looked up from germline, CDR1 is SGHVS and CDR2 is FNYEAQ. Unmatched junction bases numbered 6, after V lost 4 bases and J lost 0 bases. CDR3 DNA: TGTGCCAGCAGCTCGTTCGGCGGGGGCTCCTACAATGAGCAGTTCTTC. Amino acid sequence: CASSSFGGGSYNEQFF.

The chain links TRBV11-2 to TRBJ2-5, with TRBD1 matching 9 bases. The V gene's germline CDR1 is SGHAT and CDR2 FQNNGV. The CDR3 runs 17 residues. Losses at the gene ends were 5 bases for V and 7 bases for J; bases not matched to a gene: 17. Written as DNA, the CDR3 is TGTGCCAGCAGCACAGGACAGGGGATTGGGTCGGGTTGGACCCAGTACTTC. Amino acid sequence: CASSTGQGIGSGWTQYF.

The chain joins TRBV10-1 to TRBJ1-5, with D maybe TRBD1 (5 bases). Trimming pared 8 bases from V and 6 bases from J, leaving 11 bases between. CDR1 and CDR2 from the germline V gene are WNHNN and SYGVQD (reference sequence). The CDR3 consists of 12 residues. The CDR3 loop reads CASSQGGQPQHF. In DNA form, the CDR3 reads TGCGCCAGCTCTCAGGGCGGTCAGCCCCAGCATTTT.

V gene TRBV14 combines with J gene TRBJ2-2, with D possibly called TRBD1 or TRBD2 (5 bases each). The CDR3 covers 16 residues. Germline CDR1 is SGHDN and CDR2 is FVKESK. Trimming took 2 bases from V and 6 from J, leaving 16 bases between them. This chain's CDR3 is CASSQNYPGTAGELFF. The CDR3 nucleotides read TGTGCCAGCAGCCAAAATTATCCGGGGACGGCCGGGGAGCTGTTTTTT.

The V gene is TRBV5-1, the J gene TRBJ1-1; TRBD1 agrees at 9 bases. CDR3 length: 14 amino acids. J was trimmed by 3 bases and V by 4 bases; bases with no gene match: 4. CDR1 and CDR2 from the germline V gene are SGHRS and YFSETQ. CDR3 amino acids: CASSPWTGDTEAFF. The CDR3 DNA sequence: TGCGCCAGCAGCCCCTGGACAGGGGACACTGAAGCTTTCTTT.

The chain combines TRBV6-1 with TRBJ2-2; D is unclear. This CDR3 has 13 residues. Germline loops: CDR1 MNHNS, CDR2 SASEGT. V was trimmed by 8 bases and J by 4 bases, leaving 11 bases between them. CDR3: CASRPTGTGELFF. The DNA for the CDR3 is TGTGCCAGCCGACCGACGGGCACCGGGGAGCTGTTTTTT.

The V gene is TRBV7-2, the J gene TRBJ2-6; 9 nucleotides match TRBD2. CDR1 is SGHTA and CDR2 is FQGNSA in the germline V gene. Trimming at V came to 4 bases and at J to 2 bases, leaving 3 bases not matched to a gene. This CDR3 has 16 amino acids. The CDR3 sequence is CASSSTSGAGANVLTF. The CDR3 DNA sequence: TGTGCCAGCAGCTCGACTAGCGGAGCTGGGGCCAACGTCCTGACTTTC.

This chain connects TRBV6-5 to TRBJ2-3; a weak D match, TRBD1 (6 bases). Trimming stripped 6 bases from V and 2 bases from J, with 12 bases between. This CDR3 region has 14 residues. From germline, CDR1 is MNHEY and CDR2 SVGAGI. DNA of the CDR3: TGTGCCAGCAGGAACAGGGCCTCCACAGATACGCAGTATTTT. Amino acid sequence: CASRNRASTDTQYF.

The V gene is TRBV19, the J gene TRBJ2-1; perhaps TRBD2 as D (7 bases). Trimming shortened V by 6 bases and J by 8 bases, and 23 bases separated the two germline ends. The length of the CDR3 is 16 residues. Germline CDR1 reads LNHDA; CDR2 reads SQIVND (reference sequence). The CDR3 spells CASSTRPAGATHEQFF. CDR3 bases: TGTGCCAGTAGCACTAGGCCCGCGGGGGCTACCCATGAGCAGTTCTTC.

The V gene is TRBV5-1, the J gene TRBJ2-1, with a weak D call TRBD1 (5 bases). Germline values: CDR1 SGHRS, CDR2 YFSETQ. Trimming shortened V by 3 bases and J by 8 bases, and 15 bases separated the two germline ends. The CDR3 runs 14 residues. CDR3 sequence reads: CASSSGPSVDEQFF. DNA for the CDR3: TGCGCCAGCAGCTCAGGGCCGAGCGTCGATGAGCAGTTCTTC.

The genes are TRBV28 and TRBJ1-2; 7 bases line up with TRBD1. The CDR3 is 16 residues long. Germline V lookup: CDR1 MDHEN, CDR2 SYDVKM. The junction had 18 bases not matched to a gene; V was cut back by 9 bases and J by 5 bases. The CDR3, as DNA: TGTGCCAGTTCAGTTGGGGCGGGACAGCGGTCATATGGCTACACCTTC. This translates into CASSVGAGQRSYGYTF.

This clone is a singleton in its sample. The V gene is TRBV10-3, the J gene TRBJ2-1; D is unclear. Germline values: CDR1 ENHRY, CDR2 SYGVKD. V was shortened by 8 bases and J by 5 bases, with 19 bases between the two germline ends. The CDR3 consists of 15 residues. The CDR3 nucleotides read TGTGCCATCGGTTCGTCTCAAGATCCCGACAATGAGCAGTTCTTC. This encodes CAIGSSQDPDNEQFF.

For the CDR3, the DNA is TGTGCCAGTAGTATGGGGTTGGGACAGGGGGCGGTTACCGGGGAGCTGTTTTTT. Residues: CASSMGLGQGAVTGELFF. The chain joins TRBV19 to TRBJ2-2; 12 nucleotides match TRBD1. The CDR3 sequence is 18 residues long. Germline V gives CDR1 LNHDA, CDR2 SQIVND (reference sequence). V lost 3 bases to trimming and J lost 5 bases; unmatched junction nucleotides: 10.

The V call is TRBV2, the J call TRBJ2-5; 7 bases align to TRBD2. The CDR3 contains 15 residues. The ends lost 7 bases at V and 4 bases at J; junction bases unmatched: 12. Germline V gene data show CDR1 as SNHLY and CDR2 as FYNNEI. This CDR3 is CASTQHGREGETQYF. CDR3 DNA: TGTGCCAGCACCCAACACGGCAGGGAGGGAGAGACCCAGTACTTC.